Each of the 17 T cell receptor beta chains below was sequenced from the same sample in a study of T cell responses to AZD1222 COVID-19 vaccine. Method: immunoSEQ multiplex PCR; TCRdb's copy keeps in-frame clones and lacks some. The data contain roughly 150,000 clones, roughly nine tenths of them seen just once; the ten biggest clones take up around 1.5%. The sequencing used peripheral blood, collected 28 days after the second AZD1222 dose. These TCRs come from an adult who received the AZD1222 COVID-19 vaccine.

This clone was observed a single time. The CDR3 reads CASSPVYEQYF. CDR3 in DNA: TGTGCCAGCAGCCCTGTCTACGAGCAGTACTTC. The V gene is TRBV11-2, the J gene TRBJ2-7, with D hard to call. CDR1 is SGHAT and CDR2 is FQNNGV in the germline V gene. Trimming took off 5 bases at V and 3 bases at J, with 5 bases between the two ends. The CDR3 consists of 11 residues.

The rearrangement uses TRBV19 and TRBJ1-5; maybe TRBD1 (6 bases). The CDR3 length is 15 residues. Germline loops: CDR1 LNHDA, CDR2 SQIVND (reference sequence). The germline V and J ends were trimmed by 7 bases and 4 bases, with 17 bases remaining between them. The CDR3 protein is CASIGYDRINQPQHF. CDR3 nucleotides: TGTGCCAGTATTGGGTACGACAGGATTAATCAGCCCCAGCATTTT.

V is TRBV7-2 and J is TRBJ1-2; a weak D match, TRBD1 (6 bases). In germline, CDR1 is SGHTA, CDR2 FQGNSA. The CDR3 covers 14 residues. The V gene lost 3 bases and the J gene lost 8 bases, with 16 bases spanning the gap. CDR3 bases: TGTGCCAGCAGCTTGTCGGGACGGGGGGCGGGCTACACCTTC. Protein: CASSLSGRGAGYTF.

A few counts support this clone. The CDR3 nucleotides read TGTGCCACTCGGATTGACTCACCCGGACGCACCATATATTTT. It is translated as CATRIDSPGRTIYF. The chain joins TRBV19 to TRBJ1-3; D not certain. V lost 10 bases, J lost 9 bases, and 22 bases lay in between. Germline V CDR1 and CDR2: LNHDA, SQIVND (reference sequence). The CDR3 extends over 14 amino acids.

The CDR3 nucleotides read TGTGCCAGCAGTGAAGAACAGAGGCTGACTGAAGCTTTCTTT. It encodes CASSEEQRLTEAFF. V and J are TRBV2 and TRBJ1-1, with D uncertain. Germline CDR1 SNHLY, CDR2 FYNNEI. The CDR3 contains 14 residues. V was pared by 1 base and J by 5 bases, with 11 bases between.

The V gene is TRBV19, the J gene TRBJ2-1, with D possibly being TRBD2 (7 bases). Trimming shortened V by 6 bases and J by 1 base, and 19 bases separated the two germline ends. The CDR3 runs to 17 residues. Germline loops: CDR1 LNHDA, CDR2 SQIVND (reference sequence). The CDR3 protein is CASRAPWGRGSYNEQFF. The CDR3 DNA is TGTGCCAGTAGAGCCCCCTGGGGGAGGGGGTCCTACAATGAGCAGTTCTTC.

V gene TRBV11-3 combines with J gene TRBJ2-2; tentative D call: TRBD2 (5 bases). Germline V lookup: CDR1 SGHNT, CDR2 YENEEA. The CDR3 loop spans 16 amino acids. V lost 0 bases to trimming and J lost 1 base, with 9 bases between them. The CDR3 loop reads CASSLDFGRNTGELFF. The CDR3 coding sequence is TGTGCCAGCAGCTTAGATTTTGGGAGGAACACCGGGGAGCTGTTTTTT. Variable domain in full (rest from reference TRBV11-3 and TRBJ2-2): EAGVVQSPRYKIIEKKQPVAFWCNPISGHNTLYWYLQNLGQGPELLIRYENEEAVDDSQLPKDRFSAERLKGVDSTLKIQPAELGDSAVYLCASSLDFGRNTGELFFGEGSRLTVL.

V is TRBV15 and J is TRBJ1-2, with D maybe TRBD1 (5 bases). CDR1 is LNHNV, CDR2 YYDKDF, per germline (reference sequence). CDR3 length: 17 residues. V lost 4 bases and J 5 bases, leaving 23 bases between the germline ends. The CDR3 spells CATSNFLEGTMRYGYTF. The CDR3 DNA follows: TGTGCCACCAGCAACTTTTTAGAAGGGACTATGCGTTATGGCTACACCTTC.

This clone was seen a few times. The gene calls are TRBV6-5 and TRBJ1-2; D possibly corresponds to TRBD1 (6 bases). CDR3 length equals 14 residues. Trimming stripped 6 bases from V and 4 bases from J, with 15 bases between. Germline V gene lookup returns CDR1 MNHEY and CDR2 SVGAGI. The CDR3, as DNA: TGTGCCAGCAGCAGCCGGGACACGAGCTATGGCTACACCTTC. This gives the protein CASSSRDTSYGYTF.

The rearrangement links TRBV3-1 (or the pseudogene TRBV3-2) to TRBJ2-7; tentatively, D is TRBD1 (6 bases). The CDR3 contains 14 residues. The germline gives CDR1 LGHDT, CDR2 YNNKEL (reference sequence). V was shortened by 2 bases and J by 3 bases, with 11 bases between the two germline ends. CDR3 residues: CASSQPGVDYEQYF. The CDR3 nucleotides read TGTGCCAGCAGCCAACCAGGGGTAGACTACGAGCAGTACTTC.

The chain uses TRBV27 and TRBJ2-7; no clear D gene. CDR1 and CDR2 from the germline V gene are MNHEY and SMNVEV (reference sequence). This CDR3 has 13 amino acids. Trimming removed 3 bases at V and 2 bases at J, with 8 bases between. The CDR3 spells CASSFGATYEQYF. CDR3 coding DNA: TGTGCCAGCAGTTTTGGCGCCACCTACGAGCAGTACTTC.

This rearrangement joins TRBV7-2 to TRBJ1-6; 12 bases fit TRBD1. The V and J ends lost 4 bases and 9 bases, in that order; junction bases with no gene match: 10. CDR1 and CDR2 from the germline V gene are SGHTA and FQGNSA. The CDR3 is made up of 17 amino acids. DNA for the CDR3: TGTGCCAGCAGCTCCCGGGACAGGGGGCGAAAGGGTTCACCCCTCCACTTT. It is translated as CASSSRDRGRKGSPLHF.

The chain employs TRBV9 and TRBJ2-2, with TRBD2 matching over 10 bases. J gave up 6 bases and V 0 bases, and 5 bases lay outside the gene matches. Germline loops: CDR1 SGDLS, CDR2 YYNGEE. The CDR3 has 16 residues. CDR3: CASSVVAAGGPGELFF. DNA of the CDR3: TGTGCCAGCAGCGTAGTGGCAGCGGGAGGGCCCGGGGAGCTGTTTTTT.

The CDR3 nucleotides read TGTGCCAGCAGCCGTCCCCCCTATGGCTACACCTTC. Amino acids: CASSRPPYGYTF. The chain couples TRBV28 to TRBJ1-2; no firm D call. V was cut by 6 bases and J by 4 bases, with 9 bases left in between. The germline CDR1 and CDR2 sequences are MDHEN and SYDVKM. The CDR3 runs 12 residues.

The rearrangement links TRBV7-2 to TRBJ2-5, with D unresolved. CDR1 SGHTA and CDR2 FQGNSA come from the germline V gene. The CDR3 has 13 residues. The V gene lost 4 bases and the J gene lost 3 bases, with 9 bases spanning the gap. CDR3 coding DNA: TGTGCCAGCAGCTCCCGGGTAGAAGAGACCCAGTACTTC. The encoded protein is CASSSRVEETQYF. The full variable domain, its missing parts supplied by reference TRBV7-2 and TRBJ2-5, is GAGVSQSPSNKVTEKGKDVELRCDPISGHTALYWYRQSLGQGLEFLIYFQGNSAPDKSGLPSDRFSAERTGGSVSTLTIQRTQQEDSAVYLCASSSRVEETQYFGPGTRLLVL.

The V gene is TRBV7-9, the J gene TRBJ1-1; no reliable D call. The CDR3 spans 12 residues. Trimming took off 8 bases at V and 5 bases at J, with 12 bases between the two ends. The germline gives CDR1 SEHNR, CDR2 FQNEAQ (reference sequence). CDR3 sequence: CASFSAVTEAFF. The CDR3 DNA is TGTGCCAGCTTCTCTGCGGTTACTGAAGCTTTCTTT. The complete variable domain, with remaining parts taken from reference TRBV7-9 and TRBJ1-1, reads DTGVSQNPRHKITKRGQNVTFRCDPISEHNRLYWYRQTLGQGPEFLTYFQNEAQLEKSRLLSDRFSAERPKGSFSTLEIQRTEQGDSAMYLCASFSAVTEAFFGQGTRLTVV.

The rearrangement uses TRBV30 and TRBJ1-2, with D hard to call. The CDR3 is made up of 12 amino acids. Trimming took 3 bases from V and 7 from J, leaving 12 bases between them. The germline V gene has CDR1 GTSNPN and CDR2 SVGIG (reference sequence). CDR3 amino acids: CAWRTRVAGYTF. For the CDR3, the DNA is TGTGCCTGGAGGACTAGGGTGGCTGGCTACACCTTC.